This is a list of T cell receptor beta chains from one sample in a study of CD8+ T cells in alopecia areata. Clones were sequenced by immunoSEQ multiplex PCR, and TCRdb holds only the in-frame ones, with some missing. The sample contains under 250,000 clones, about 50% of which appear only once. The specimen was CD4+ T cells sorted from blood, collected at week 4, from a patient treated with tofacitinib. All receptors derive from a human donor with alopecia areata. Each CDR3 is given with its conserved first and last residue. The D gene is left open where the match is weak. For some rows the clone size is stated as once, few or many, or as a class when expanded; others skip it.

TRBJ2-2 | . | once | TRBV7-7 | CASSFGETGELFF | TGTGCCAGCAGCTTTGGTGAAACCGGGGAGCTGTTTTTT
TRBJ2-6 | TRBD1 | . | TRBV27 | CASSLSGVTGFHSGANVLTF | TGTGCCAGCAGTTTATCAGGAGTGACAGGGTTTCATTCGGGGGCCAACGTCCTGACTTTC
TRBJ2-3 | TRBD2 | few | TRBV29-1 | CSAIAGARTDTQYF | TGCAGTGCTATAGCGGGGGCCCGCACAGATACGCAGTATTTT
TRBJ2-3 | . | . | TRBV2 | CASSAMGRINTDTQYF | TGTGCCAGCAGTGCAATGGGACGGATTAACACAGATACGCAGTATTTT
TRBJ1-3 | . | few | TRBV10-3 | CAISEGNRDGNTIYF | TGTGCCATCAGTGAAGGGAACAGAGATGGAAACACCATATATTTT
TRBJ1-5 | TRBD1 | . | TRBV6-6 | CASSPGTGNQPQHF | TGTGCCAGCAGTCCGGGGACAGGTAATCAGCCCCAGCATTTT
TRBJ2-1 | . | few | TRBV10-3 | CAISPTSYNEQFF | TGTGCCATCAGCCCTACTAGCTACAATGAGCAGTTCTTC
TRBJ1-1 | TRBD1 | . | TRBV29-1 | CSVMNRGSNEAFF | TGCAGCGTTATGAACAGGGGGAGCAATGAAGCTTTCTTT
TRBJ2-1 | . | . | TRBV5-1 | CATSEGTRDNEQFF | TGCGCCACTTCGGAGGGGACTCGAGACAATGAGCAGTTCTTC
TRBJ2-4 | TRBD2 | many | TRBV19 | CASTGTSIGDIQYF | TGTGCCAGTACCGGGACTAGCATTGGGGACATTCAGTACTTC
TRBJ2-3 | . | once | TRBV7-8 | CASSRSGPADTQYF | TGTGCCAGCAGCCGATCGGGGCCTGCAGATACGCAGTATTTT
TRBJ2-6 | . | . | TRBV4-1 | CASSQDPGTGANVLTF | TGCGCCAGCAGCCAAGATCCGGGGACCGGGGCCAACGTCCTGACTTTC
TRBJ1-1 | . | . | TRBV2 | CASRDGWGTEAFF | TGTGCCAGCAGGGACGGGTGGGGCACTGAAGCTTTCTTT
TRBJ2-1 | TRBD2 | . | TRBV4-3 | CASSQDWGSGDNEQFF | TGCGCCAGCAGCCAAGATTGGGGGAGCGGGGACAATGAGCAGTTCTTC
TRBJ2-5 | . | few | TRBV29-1 | CSAGGPGARETQYF | TGCAGCGCCGGAGGTCCAGGGGCGAGAGAGACCCAGTACTTC
TRBJ1-2 | TRBD1 | few | TRBV7-2 | CASSLPGGINYGYTF | TGTGCCAGCAGCTTGCCAGGGGGTATTAACTATGGCTACACCTTC
TRBJ2-2 | . | . | TRBV5-1 | CASELRGGHTGELFF | TGCGCCAGCGAACTAAGGGGAGGACACACCGGGGAGCTGTTTTTT
TRBJ2-7 | . | . | TRBV29-1 | CSVAAGTYEQYF | TGCAGCGTTGCAGCCGGAACCTACGAGCAGTACTTC
TRBJ2-3 | TRBD2 | once | TRBV4-3 | CASSQSRGGMTDTQYF | TGCGCCAGCAGCCAAAGCCGGGGGGGCATGACAGATACGCAGTATTTT
TRBJ2-3 | . | . | TRBV29-1 | CSALTGTDTQYF | TGCAGCGCTTTAACAGGCACAGATACGCAGTATTTT
TRBJ1-1 | . | . | TRBV27 | CASRGAGTTEAFF | TGTGCCAGCAGGGGTGCAGGGACAACTGAAGCTTTCTTT
TRBJ2-3 | . | few | TRBV25-1 | CASSPRTGDTQYF | TGTGCCAGCAGTCCCCGGACGGGAGATACGCAGTATTTT
TRBJ1-5 | . | few | TRBV2 | CASSYSEVTQPQHF | TGTGCCAGCAGTTACTCAGAGGTAACACAGCCCCAGCATTTT
TRBJ2-1 | . | . | TRBV7-2 | CASRRRTGGEADNEQFF | TGTGCCAGCAGGCGACGGACAGGCGGGGAAGCAGACAATGAGCAGTTCTTC
TRBJ2-1 | . | . | TRBV14 | CASSHSTEQFF | TGTGCCAGCAGCCATTCAACGGAGCAGTTCTTC
TRBJ1-1 | . | . | TRBV11-2 | CASSLVSGTEAFF | TGTGCCAGCAGCTTAGTGTCTGGAACTGAAGCTTTCTTT
TRBJ1-5 | . | . | TRBV20-1 | CSAREHSTQHF | TGCAGTGCTAGAGAACACTCGACCCAGCATTTT
TRBJ2-3 | . | . | TRBV5-1 | CASSLHGGDTQYF | TGCGCCAGCAGCTTGCACGGTGGGGATACGCAGTATTTT
TRBJ1-2 | . | . | TRBV5-4 | CASSRGGGPYGYTF | TGTGCCAGCAGCCGTGGCGGGGGTCCATATGGCTACACCTTC
TRBJ1-1 | . | few | TRBV29-1 | CSVVVQGNTEAFF | TGCAGCGTTGTGGTACAGGGGAACACTGAAGCTTTCTTT